This is a list of T cell receptor beta chains from one sample in a study of blood T cells in healthy people across ages. TCRdb fed the 5' RACE reads into MiXCR, producing one record per CDR3 protein. The table shows approximately 600,000 distinct CDR3 sequences, with roughly 50% occurring only once. The sample was blood. These receptor sequences come from a man aged 60 to 75 in good health. Both conserved end residues are part of each CDR3. Each record gives: CDR3 DNA, CDR3 protein, D gene, J gene, CDR3 length, V gene, clone size. The D gene is left open where the match is weak. The size field is filled for only some rows; it gives once, few, many or a size class.

cdr3_nt: TGCAGTGCTAGAGATTGGACAGGTTATAGCAATCAGCCCCAGCATTTT
cdr3_aa: CSARDWTGYSNQPQHF
d_call: TRBD1
j_call: TRBJ1-5
cdr3_length: 16
v_call: TRBV20-1
clone_size: -

cdr3_nt: TGTGCCAGCAGTTACGCAGAGACAGGGAGGGATTCACCCCTCCACTTT
cdr3_aa: CASSYAETGRDSPLHF
d_call: TRBD1
j_call: TRBJ1-6
cdr3_length: 16
v_call: TRBV6-6
clone_size: -

cdr3_nt: TGCGCCAGCAGCGGGGGGTTCAATCAGCCCCAGTATTTT
cdr3_aa: CASSGGFNQPQYF
d_call: -
j_call: TRBJ2-3
cdr3_length: 13
v_call: TRBV5-1
clone_size: few

cdr3_nt: TGTGCCAGCAGTTTGGGCAGAAATAACTATGGCTACACCTTC
cdr3_aa: CASSLGRNNYGYTF
d_call: -
j_call: TRBJ1-2
cdr3_length: 14
v_call: TRBV28
clone_size: -

cdr3_nt: TGTGCCACCAGTGACCGTAGCACAGATACGCAGTATTTT
cdr3_aa: CATSDRSTDTQYF
d_call: -
j_call: TRBJ2-3
cdr3_length: 13
v_call: TRBV24-1
clone_size: once

cdr3_nt: TGCAGTGCTAGCTTAACAGTCCAAGAGACCCAGTACTTC
cdr3_aa: CSASLTVQETQYF
d_call: -
j_call: TRBJ2-5
cdr3_length: 13
v_call: TRBV20-1
clone_size: few

cdr3_nt: TGTGCCAGCAGTTACTCGGAGGGGCACTATACGCAGTATTTT
cdr3_aa: CASSYSEGHYTQYF
d_call: -
j_call: TRBJ2-3
cdr3_length: 14
v_call: TRBV6-2/TRBV6-3
clone_size: -

cdr3_nt: TGCAGTGCTAGCAGGGATAGCAATCAGCCCCAGCATTTT
cdr3_aa: CSASRDSNQPQHF
d_call: -
j_call: TRBJ1-5
cdr3_length: 13
v_call: TRBV20-1
clone_size: -

cdr3_nt: TGTGCGCTGACAGGAATCTCCTACGAGCAGTACTTC
cdr3_aa: CALTGISYEQYF
d_call: -
j_call: TRBJ2-7
cdr3_length: 12
v_call: TRBV6-5
clone_size: few

cdr3_nt: TGTGCCGGCAGGGGGACAGGGAGGGACACTGGAGCTTTCTTT
cdr3_aa: CAGRGTGRDTGAFF
d_call: TRBD1
j_call: TRBJ1-1
cdr3_length: 14
v_call: TRBV2
clone_size: -

cdr3_nt: TGTGCCAGCAGGTCACTCGACAGCCCGAATGAGCAGTTCTTC
cdr3_aa: CASRSLDSPNEQFF
d_call: -
j_call: TRBJ2-1
cdr3_length: 14
v_call: TRBV7-2
clone_size: many

cdr3_nt: TGTGCCAGCAGCCTCGGACAGAGCATTAATTCACCCCTCCACTTT
cdr3_aa: CASSLGQSINSPLHF
d_call: -
j_call: TRBJ1-6
cdr3_length: 15
v_call: TRBV7-9
clone_size: -

cdr3_nt: TGTGCCAGCAGCGTGAGTCCCGCGAACACCGGGGAGCTGTTTTTT
cdr3_aa: CASSVSPANTGELFF
d_call: -
j_call: TRBJ2-2
cdr3_length: 15
v_call: TRBV9
clone_size: -

cdr3_nt: TGCGCCAGCAGCCCCGAAGTGACTAATGAAAAACTGTTTTTT
cdr3_aa: CASSPEVTNEKLFF
d_call: -
j_call: TRBJ1-4
cdr3_length: 14
v_call: TRBV5-1
clone_size: -

cdr3_nt: TGTGCCAGCAGCCAAGGTCTCGGAGGCTTTGGGGCCAACGTCCTGACTTTC
cdr3_aa: CASSQGLGGFGANVLTF
d_call: -
j_call: TRBJ2-6
cdr3_length: 17
v_call: TRBV27
clone_size: few

cdr3_nt: TGTCCCAGCAGCCAAAAAAAACGTGCGGACTTGGGGGAGACCCAGTACTTC
cdr3_aa: CPSSQKKRADLGETQYF
d_call: -
j_call: TRBJ2-5
cdr3_length: 17
v_call: TRBV12-3/TRBV12-4
clone_size: -

cdr3_nt: TGCGCCAGCAGCTCGGAGGGTCCGTACCAAGAGACCCAGTACTTC
cdr3_aa: CASSSEGPYQETQYF
d_call: -
j_call: TRBJ2-5
cdr3_length: 15
v_call: TRBV5-1
clone_size: -

cdr3_nt: TGTGCCGCGGGGTCCAGCTCCTACAATGAGCAGTTCTTC
cdr3_aa: CAAGSSSYNEQFF
d_call: -
j_call: TRBJ2-1
cdr3_length: 13
v_call: TRBV10-3
clone_size: -

cdr3_nt: TGTGCCAGCAGTTTTCGTGGTGGGAGCTATGGCTACACCTTC
cdr3_aa: CASSFRGGSYGYTF
d_call: -
j_call: TRBJ1-2
cdr3_length: 14
v_call: TRBV12-3/TRBV12-4
clone_size: -

cdr3_nt: TGTGCCAGCAACCAAGGACAGATCGGAGAGACCCAGTACTTC
cdr3_aa: CASNQGQIGETQYF
d_call: -
j_call: TRBJ2-5
cdr3_length: 14
v_call: TRBV3-1
clone_size: -

cdr3_nt: TGCAGTGCCCCTAGGCTCTCAGGGTTTAATGAAAAACTGTTTTTT
cdr3_aa: CSAPRLSGFNEKLFF
d_call: -
j_call: TRBJ1-4
cdr3_length: 15
v_call: TRBV20-1
clone_size: -

cdr3_nt: TGTGCCAGCAGTTTACCGCTAGCGGGGGTCACAGATACGCAGTATTTT
cdr3_aa: CASSLPLAGVTDTQYF
d_call: TRBD2
j_call: TRBJ2-3
cdr3_length: 16
v_call: TRBV12-3/TRBV12-4
clone_size: -

cdr3_nt: TGTGCCAGCAGCCCAGACCGGACTAGCGGTACCCAGTACTTC
cdr3_aa: CASSPDRTSGTQYF
d_call: TRBD2
j_call: TRBJ2-7
cdr3_length: 14
v_call: TRBV9
clone_size: -

cdr3_nt: TGTGCCAGCAGTGGATCGGGTGCCAATGAGCAGTTCTTC
cdr3_aa: CASSGSGANEQFF
d_call: -
j_call: TRBJ2-1
cdr3_length: 13
v_call: TRBV25-1
clone_size: -

cdr3_nt: TGCGCCAGCAGCCCCGGTGAGGGGATTAGCTCCTACAATGAGCAGTTCTTC
cdr3_aa: CASSPGEGISSYNEQFF
d_call: -
j_call: TRBJ2-1
cdr3_length: 17
v_call: TRBV5-1
clone_size: -

cdr3_nt: TGTGCCAGCAGCTTTGAAAGTCGGGGAGAGACCCAGTACTTC
cdr3_aa: CASSFESRGETQYF
d_call: -
j_call: TRBJ2-5
cdr3_length: 14
v_call: TRBV7-6
clone_size: few

cdr3_nt: TGTGCCAGCAGCGCATCCCCCGGGGTCTCCTACAATGAGCAGTACTTC
cdr3_aa: CASSASPGVSYNEQYF
d_call: -
j_call: TRBJ2-7
cdr3_length: 16
v_call: TRBV9
clone_size: -

cdr3_nt: TGTGCCAGCAGCGACGGTTGGGACATTTATGGCTACACCTTC
cdr3_aa: CASSDGWDIYGYTF
d_call: -
j_call: TRBJ1-2
cdr3_length: 14
v_call: TRBV6-4
clone_size: -

cdr3_nt: TGTGCCAGCAGTCCACCTCCAGGGGCGGCGACCCAGTACTTC
cdr3_aa: CASSPPPGAATQYF
d_call: -
j_call: TRBJ2-5
cdr3_length: 14
v_call: TRBV28
clone_size: -

cdr3_nt: TGTGCCAGCTCACCATCCGTCGGCGGGGGGGGCACAGATACGCAGTATTTT
cdr3_aa: CASSPSVGGGGTDTQYF
d_call: TRBD2
j_call: TRBJ2-3
cdr3_length: 17
v_call: TRBV18
clone_size: -

cdr3_nt: TGCAGTGCCCTGAAGGCAGGGTTCACTGAAGCTTTCTTT
cdr3_aa: CSALKAGFTEAFF
d_call: -
j_call: TRBJ1-1
cdr3_length: 13
v_call: TRBV20-1
clone_size: once

cdr3_nt: TGTGCCAGCAGCGTAGGGGAGCGGGGGGGACACAATGAGCAGTTCTTC
cdr3_aa: CASSVGERGGHNEQFF
d_call: TRBD2
j_call: TRBJ2-1
cdr3_length: 16
v_call: TRBV9
clone_size: few

cdr3_nt: TGTGCCAGCAGCTTAGCGGGACTAGCAAATGAGCAGTTCTTC
cdr3_aa: CASSLAGLANEQFF
d_call: TRBD2
j_call: TRBJ2-1
cdr3_length: 14
v_call: TRBV7-2
clone_size: -

cdr3_nt: TGTGCCAGCAGTACCGGACAGGGTGGATCACCCCTCCACTTT
cdr3_aa: CASSTGQGGSPLHF
d_call: TRBD1
j_call: TRBJ1-6
cdr3_length: 14
v_call: TRBV6-2/TRBV6-3
clone_size: -

cdr3_nt: TGTGCCAGCAGTTACCGGGACAGGGAGACCTACGAGCAGTACTTC
cdr3_aa: CASSYRDRETYEQYF
d_call: TRBD1
j_call: TRBJ2-7
cdr3_length: 15
v_call: TRBV6-5
clone_size: -

cdr3_nt: TGTGCCAGCAGTTCCCCCCAAGGCTGGGTTGAGCAGTTCTTC
cdr3_aa: CASSSPQGWVEQFF
d_call: -
j_call: TRBJ2-1
cdr3_length: 14
v_call: TRBV28
clone_size: few

cdr3_nt: TGCGCCAGCAGCTTGGAGGTAGGGGGATTTGAGCAGTTCTTC
cdr3_aa: CASSLEVGGFEQFF
d_call: -
j_call: TRBJ2-1
cdr3_length: 14
v_call: TRBV5-1
clone_size: -

cdr3_nt: TGCAGCTGTCGTGGGGGGGTCGGAGAGACCCAGTACTTC
cdr3_aa: CSCRGGVGETQYF
d_call: TRBD2
j_call: TRBJ2-5
cdr3_length: 13
v_call: TRBV29-1
clone_size: -

cdr3_nt: TGTGCCAGCAGCTTAGTCGCCCTACTGAACACTGAAGCTTTCTTT
cdr3_aa: CASSLVALLNTEAFF
d_call: -
j_call: TRBJ1-1
cdr3_length: 15
v_call: TRBV7-2
clone_size: -

cdr3_nt: TGCAGCGTTGCCGAGGGCCCCGGGGAGCTGTTTTTT
cdr3_aa: CSVAEGPGELFF
d_call: -
j_call: TRBJ2-2
cdr3_length: 12
v_call: TRBV29-1
clone_size: few

cdr3_nt: TGTGCCATCAGTTACCCGGGACTAGCGGGGAGCTTGAACGAGCAGTACTTC
cdr3_aa: CAISYPGLAGSLNEQYF
d_call: TRBD2
j_call: TRBJ2-7
cdr3_length: 17
v_call: TRBV10-3
clone_size: -

cdr3_nt: TGCGCCAGCAGGCACCACGAGGGGAAGGAAAATGAGCAGTTCTTC
cdr3_aa: CASRHHEGKENEQFF
d_call: -
j_call: TRBJ2-1
cdr3_length: 15
v_call: TRBV10-1
clone_size: -

cdr3_nt: TGTGCCAGCAGCCGATGGGACGGTGAAGCTTTCTTT
cdr3_aa: CASSRWDGEAFF
d_call: -
j_call: TRBJ1-1
cdr3_length: 12
v_call: TRBV7-2
clone_size: few

cdr3_nt: TGCAGTGCTGGGGAAGTACCATCCTACGAGCAGTACTTC
cdr3_aa: CSAGEVPSYEQYF
d_call: -
j_call: TRBJ2-7
cdr3_length: 13
v_call: TRBV20-1
clone_size: -

cdr3_nt: TGTGCCAGCAGGGCCAGGCCCAACACCGGGGAGCTGTTTTTT
cdr3_aa: CASRARPNTGELFF
d_call: -
j_call: TRBJ2-2
cdr3_length: 14
v_call: TRBV6-5
clone_size: -